This T cell receptor beta chain was observed in a study of response to subunit inactivated influenza vaccine (dated by TCRdb to about 2018). About the study as a whole: Deep quantitative T cell receptor repertoire profiling was used in the study to track responses to a trivalent subunit inactivated influenza vaccine.

To note about this clonotype: Its antigen is not yet known. Base qualities are not recorded, but no much larger clone differs from it by a single base.

The library relied on RT-PCR. The instrument was an Illumina HiSeq 2500. The public reads were quality trimmed at Q25 with fastp and then assembled into clones with MiXCR by TCRdb, keeping productive beta chains. Each entry merges the rows of one CDR3 protein and shows their most common DNA and genes. Present in this sample are hundreds of thousands of distinct CDR3 sequences, about 18% of which were seen just once. The top ten clones comprise roughly 11% of the sample. The CDR3 measures 16 amino acids from cysteine to phenylalanine. Only the CDR3 part of the read is kept: 48 bases, read in frame from the first base. Via the germline V gene, CDR1 is SNHLY and CDR2 FYNNEI. V loses 7 bases, J loses 1 base, and the germline ends lie 18 bases apart. Overall results and qualifications from the work: It was suggested by the authors that each seasonal influenza vaccination may recruit only a limited number of new T cells.

This receptor was identified in a man aged 50 to 60 who received an inactivated influenza vaccine. Donor details come from another sample of the same person, matched by shared clones. The rearranged chain carries TRBV2 and TRBJ2-3; matching of 6 bases hints at TRBD1 as the D gene. The material was PBMCs from blood, obtained about 5 days after vaccination. Read as DNA, the sequence is TGTGCCAGCAATGGGGGCAGGGGAAGTGGCACAGATACGCAGTATTTT. This translates into CASNGGRGSGTDTQYF.